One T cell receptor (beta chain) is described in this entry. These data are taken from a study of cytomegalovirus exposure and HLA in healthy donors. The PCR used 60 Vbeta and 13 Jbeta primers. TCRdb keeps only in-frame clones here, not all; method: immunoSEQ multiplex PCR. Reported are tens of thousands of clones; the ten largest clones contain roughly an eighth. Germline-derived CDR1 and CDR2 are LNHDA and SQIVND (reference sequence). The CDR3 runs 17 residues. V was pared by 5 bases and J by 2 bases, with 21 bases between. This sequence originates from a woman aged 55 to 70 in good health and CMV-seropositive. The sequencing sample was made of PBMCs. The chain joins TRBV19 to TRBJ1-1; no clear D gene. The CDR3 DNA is TGTGCCAGTAGTGGTTACGAGAGGATCCTGACTAACACTGAAGCTTTCTTT. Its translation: CASSGYERILTNTEAFF.